Listed below are T cell receptor beta chains from one sample, sequenced in a study of T cell changes during pregnancy in multiple sclerosis. Assay used: immunoSEQ multiplex PCR; TCRdb lists only in-frame clones, some missing. Of tens of thousands of clones detected, about nine tenths appear once; the ten largest clones hold approximately 0.67%. The source material was CD4+ T cells from peripheral blood mononuclear cells, sampled in the first trimester of pregnancy. The origin of the receptors is a female donor with multiple sclerosis, enrolled in a pregnancy study. Each CDR3 is given with its conserved first and last residue. The order of the fields is J gene, clone size, V gene, D gene, CDR3 protein, CDR3 DNA. D genes are given only for firm matches. A row's size may be missing; if present it is once, few, many or a size class.

>TRBJ2-1|-|TRBV2|-
CASSRRVTVGGYEQFF
TGTGCCAGCAGTCGAAGGGTTACCGTCGGGGGTTATGAGCAGTTCTTC
>TRBJ2-4|-|TRBV6-1|-
CASSETSGRNGIQYF
TGTGCCAGCAGTGAAACTTCAGGGCGAAATGGCATTCAGTACTTC
>TRBJ2-7|-|TRBV6-6|TRBD1
CASQDRVLYEQYF
TGTGCCAGCCAGGACAGGGTATTGTACGAGCAGTACTTC
>TRBJ2-7|-|TRBV28|-
CASSFNRRHEQYF
TGTGCCAGCAGTTTTAACAGAAGGCACGAGCAGTACTTC
>TRBJ1-3|-|TRBV28|-
CASSLGHLSGNTIYF
TGTGCCAGCAGTTTAGGACACCTCTCTGGAAACACCATATATTTT
>TRBJ2-1|-|TRBV6-6|-
CASREREMAGEQFF
TGTGCCAGCCGTGAGAGGGAGATGGCTGGTGAGCAGTTCTTC
>TRBJ2-1|once|TRBV10-3|-
CAISESSGSTYNEQFF
TGTGCCATCAGTGAGTCGAGCGGGTCAACCTACAATGAGCAGTTCTTC
>TRBJ2-7|-|TRBV2|-
CASSERGTVYEQYF
TGTGCCAGCAGTGAGAGGGGGACCGTTTACGAGCAGTACTTC
>TRBJ2-7|-|TRBV7-2|-
CASSLIPSGAYEQYF
TGTGCCAGCAGCTTAATTCCGTCCGGAGCCTACGAGCAGTACTTC
>TRBJ2-2|-|TRBV18|-
CASSPRGGGGGELFF
TGTGCCAGCTCACCAAGGGGTGGGGGAGGCGGGGAGCTGTTTTTT
>TRBJ2-2|-|TRBV5-1|-
CASSLKVSANTGELFF
TGCGCCAGCAGCTTGAAAGTTAGCGCGAACACCGGGGAGCTGTTTTTT